A selection of T cell receptor beta chains follows, all from one sample in a study of sequential checkpoint blockade in melanoma. Only in-frame clones appear in the TCRdb table, and some are missing; sequencing was by immunoSEQ multiplex PCR. The sample holds around 13,000 clones, nearly 80% seen once. Sequences were derived from CD8+ T cells sorted from blood (inferred from file names), sampled from a patient given nivolumab and ipilimumab in sequence. The receptor set was obtained from a human donor with melanoma. Each CDR3 is given with its conserved first and last residue. A D gene is named only where the DNA matches it firmly. Size tells how often a clone was seen (once, few, many) or the class of an expanded clone, and some rows leave it out.

d_gene,v_gene,j_gene,abundance,CDR3aa,CDR3nt
.,TRBV4-3,TRBJ1-5,.,CASSHRVDQPQHF,TGCGCCAGCAGCCATCGGGTGGATCAGCCCCAGCATTTT
.,TRBV27,TRBJ1-2,.,CASSLTVQTRGYGYTF,TGTGCCAGCAGTTTAACCGTTCAGACACGGGGCTATGGCTACACCTTC
TRBD2,TRBV6-1,TRBJ2-3,.,CASSGTSGGADTQYF,TGTGCCAGCAGTGGGACTAGCGGGGGGGCAGATACGCAGTATTTT
TRBD1,TRBV27,TRBJ1-1,once,CASSDRGLGTEAFF,TGTGCCAGCAGCGACAGGGGGCTGGGCACTGAAGCTTTCTTT
TRBD1,TRBV2,TRBJ1-1,.,CASSEYGQGSEAFF,TGTGCCAGCAGTGAGTATGGACAGGGGTCTGAAGCTTTCTTT
.,TRBV30,TRBJ1-2,.,CAWSVLGAGDYTF,TGTGCCTGGAGTGTACTAGGGGCAGGGGACTACACCTTC
TRBD2,TRBV7-2,TRBJ2-3,.,CASRFRIGRDTDTQYF,TGTGCCAGCAGGTTCCGAATCGGGAGGGACACAGATACGCAGTATTTT
.,TRBV4-1,TRBJ2-7,.,CASSQSRSSYEQYF,TGCGCCAGCAGCCAATCGCGGAGCTCCTACGAGCAGTACTTC
.,TRBV4-1,TRBJ2-7,once,CASSQDWTASYEQYF,TGCGCCAGCAGCCAAGATTGGACAGCAAGCTACGAGCAGTACTTC
TRBD2,TRBV4-2,TRBJ2-7,.,CASSQDRGGSYEQYF,TGTGCCAGCAGCCAAGACCGCGGGGGATCCTACGAGCAGTACTTC